This T cell receptor beta chain was obtained from a study of blood T cell repertoires in COVID-19. The wider study: Specimens from acute and convalescent COVID-19 originated in the United States, Italy and Spain.

In the authors' methods: Estimated nucleated cell counts came from reference gene primer amplification. Clones were read by immunoSEQ multiplex PCR, and TCRdb kept only the in-frame ones, dropping some. D and trimming were read from the DNA, whereas the V and J calls and clone size are those reported in that table. This table holds around 13,000 clones, just over 85% found once. Trimming removed 6 bases from V and 3 bases from J; junction bases left unmatched: 3. CDR1 is WNHNN and CDR2 is SYGVQD in the germline V gene (reference sequence). CDR3 length: 13 residues. Sequencing was done on a sample of peripheral blood. The TCR originated in a human donor in a cohort sampled during active COVID-19. The V call is TRBV10-1, the J call TRBJ1-1; the match to TRBD1 covers 8 bases. Written as DNA, the CDR3 is TGCGCCAGCAGGGAACAGGGGGACACTGAAGCTTTCTTT. This codes for CASREQGDTEAFF.